The clone carrying this TCR beta chain was counted only a few times. Its specificity is unknown. These data belong to a study of follicular helper T cells after annual influenza vaccination. About the research overall: After each seasonal flu vaccination, blood came on days 0, 7 and 28. For some subjects, blood spans the 2013-2014, 2014-2015 and 2015-2016 annual vaccinations. Study-wide results and limits: For non-cTfh compartments, undersampling could not be ruled out.

Time point defined: 2014-2015 season, pre-vaccination. Donors with HIV/AIDS, active malignancy, immunomodulators or active illness were excluded. TCRdb's table, derived via immunoSEQ multiplex PCR, lists solely in-frame clones and lacks some. Here the sample spans over 14,000 clones, 70% to 90% being singletons. This CDR3 spans 14 amino acids. The germline V and J ends were trimmed by 6 bases and 3 bases, with 14 bases remaining between them. Germline values: CDR1 SEHNR, CDR2 FQNEAQ (reference sequence). The genes are TRBV7-9 and TRBJ1-2, with D unresolved. The material sequenced was CXCR5- memory CD4+ T cells sorted from blood, taken on the day of influenza vaccination. This clonotype was sampled from an adult who received the influenza vaccine. DNA for the CDR3: TGTGCCAGCAGTCCTGCCGGGCCACACTATGGCTACACCTTC. Translation: CASSPAGPHYGYTF.